These 17 T cell receptor beta chains originate from one sample sequenced in a study of blood T cell repertoires in COVID-19. Generated by immunoSEQ multiplex PCR, the TCRdb table keeps only in-frame clones and is missing some. The profile shows some 110,000 clones, 80% to 85% of them singletons. Sequencing was done on a sample of peripheral blood. The receptors were sampled from a woman older than 75 with acute or convalescent COVID-19.

The chain employs TRBV5-4 and TRBJ2-5, with D possibly being TRBD2 (6 bases). CDR1 is SGHNT, CDR2 YYREEE, per germline (reference sequence). This CDR3 has 14 amino acids. The germline V and J ends were trimmed by 1 base and 0 bases, with 7 bases remaining between them. The CDR3, as DNA: TGTGCCAGCAGCTTGAGGAGGGACCAAGAGACCCAGTACTTC. Translated, it gives CASSLRRDQETQYF.

A few counts support this clone. The rearrangement links TRBV5-1 to TRBJ2-7; TRBD2 matches at 9 bases. The germline V gene encodes CDR1 SGHRS and CDR2 YFSETQ. Unmatched junction bases numbered 10, after V lost 4 bases and J lost 2 bases. The CDR3 runs to 16 residues. The CDR3 sequence: CASSPSLAGHPYEQYF. In nucleotides, the CDR3 is TGCGCCAGCAGCCCGTCTCTAGCGGGACACCCCTACGAGCAGTACTTC.

This chain connects TRBV10-3 to TRBJ1-1, with D perhaps TRBD1 (6 bases). CDR1 and CDR2 (germline): ENHRY, SYGVKD. Trimming stripped 10 bases from V and 1 base from J, with 10 bases between. CDR3 length: 12 amino acids. CDR3 amino acids: CATRQENTEAFF. CDR3 coding DNA: TGTGCCACCAGACAGGAGAACACTGAAGCTTTCTTT.

The chain combines TRBV7-2 with TRBJ2-1; D unclear. CDR3 length: 12 amino acids. The V and J ends lost 3 bases and 9 bases respectively, with 9 bases between them. Germline lookup yields CDR1 SGHTA and CDR2 FQGNSA. The CDR3 spells CASSLSSFEQFF. Written as DNA, the CDR3 is TGTGCCAGCAGCTTGAGTAGCTTTGAGCAGTTCTTC.

This rearrangement joins TRBV6-5 to TRBJ1-1; the D is unclear. Germline CDR1 is MNHEY and CDR2 is SVGAGI. Trimming took off 0 bases at V and 1 base at J, with 9 bases between the two ends. The CDR3 runs 15 residues. Written as DNA, the CDR3 is TGTGCCAGCAGTTACTCGTGGCGGGGGAACACTGAAGCTTTCTTT. Its translation: CASSYSWRGNTEAFF.

The chain is built from TRBV5-4 and TRBJ1-1; D possibly corresponds to TRBD1 (6 bases). The CDR3 consists of 15 residues. In germline, CDR1 is SGHNT, CDR2 YYREEE (reference sequence). V was trimmed by 4 bases and J by 1 base, leaving 14 bases between them. CDR3 DNA sequence: TGTGCCAGCAGCCCCGGGACACGGTCGAACACTGAAGCTTTCTTT. As protein: CASSPGTRSNTEAFF.

The chain links TRBV12-5 to TRBJ1-5, with D uncertain. Germline lookup yields CDR1 LGHNT and CDR2 FRNRAP. The length of the CDR3 is 13 residues. The ends were cut back, 3 bases at V and 5 bases at J, with 8 bases in the middle. The CDR3 protein is CASGFGQYQPQHF. As DNA, the CDR3 is TGTGCTAGTGGTTTTGGTCAGTATCAGCCCCAGCATTTT. Using reference TRBV12-5 and TRBJ1-5 for the parts outside the CDR3, the full variable domain is DARVTQTPRHKVTEMGQEVTMRCQPILGHNTVFWYRQTMMQGLELLAYFRNRAPLDDSGMPKDRFSAEMPDATLATLKIQPSEPRDSAVYFCASGFGQYQPQHFGDGTRLSIL.

This rearrangement joins TRBV27 to TRBJ1-6; D is undetermined. The CDR3 has 15 amino acids. CDR1 MNHEY and CDR2 SMNVEV come from the germline V gene (reference sequence). The V and J ends lost 2 bases and 9 bases respectively, with 14 bases between them. The CDR3 region is CASSLARLEGSPLHF. In DNA, the CDR3 is TGTGCCAGCAGTTTAGCACGCCTTGAGGGTTCACCCCTCCACTTT.

V is TRBV5-5 and J is TRBJ2-2, with D unclear. Germline CDR1 SGHKS, CDR2 YYEKEE (reference sequence). This CDR3 has 15 amino acids. The V end was cut by 4 bases, the J end by 2 bases, with 12 bases between. The CDR3 DNA follows: TGTGCCAGCAGCCCCCGAGCCGCAAACACCGGGGAGCTGTTTTTT. Protein: CASSPRAANTGELFF.

The V call is TRBV5-1, the J call TRBJ2-6, with TRBD2 identical over 12 bases. Germline CDR1 and CDR2: SGHRS and YFSETQ. The CDR3 is 17 amino acids. V shed 4 bases and J 0 bases; nucleotides not matched to a gene: 2. The CDR3 DNA reads TGCGCCAGCAGCCTGGGACTAGCGGGCTCTGGGGCCAACGTCCTGACTTTC. It encodes CASSLGLAGSGANVLTF.

This sequence joins TRBV14 and TRBJ1-4, with TRBD1 as a possible D gene (6 bases). The CDR3 totals 15 residues. CDR1 SGHDN and CDR2 FVKESK come from the germline V gene. V was pared by 4 bases and J by 2 bases, with 11 bases between. The chain's CDR3 is CASSPTGSTNEKLFF. For the CDR3, the DNA is TGTGCCAGCAGCCCTACAGGGAGTACTAATGAAAAACTGTTTTTT.

This chain joins TRBV5-5 and TRBJ2-1, with 8 positions matching TRBD2. CDR3 length equals 15 residues. The V gene's germline CDR1 is SGHKS and CDR2 YYEKEE (reference sequence). After removal of 3 bases from V and 7 bases from J, the junction contained 9 bases not matched to a gene. CDR3: CASSYPAGAVNEQFF. The CDR3 DNA is TGTGCCAGCAGCTATCCAGCGGGAGCAGTAAATGAGCAGTTCTTC.

A single count supports this clone. The chain has TRBV2 and TRBJ1-4; 9 nucleotides match TRBD1. Germline lookup yields CDR1 SNHLY and CDR2 FYNNEI. The V and J ends lost 6 bases and 8 bases, in that order; junction bases with no gene match: 7. The CDR3 has 14 residues. CDR3 coding DNA: TGTGCCAGCAGACACCGGACAGGGGAGGAAAAACTGTTTTTT. It codes for CASRHRTGEEKLFF.

The chain combines TRBV27 with TRBJ2-4, with TRBD2 matching 10 bases. Per the germline V gene, CDR1 is MNHEY and CDR2 is SMNVEV (reference sequence). The CDR3 has 13 residues. Germline trimming cut 4 bases from V and 6 bases from J; bases unmatched to any gene: 0. CDR3 sequence: CASSSSGRNIQYF. The CDR3 DNA reads as TGTGCCAGCAGTTCTAGCGGGAGAAACATTCAGTACTTC.

A single count supports this clone. The gene calls are TRBV2 and TRBJ2-1; 13 bases align to TRBD2. The CDR3 loop spans 16 amino acids. Germline CDR1 and CDR2: SNHLY and FYNNEI. Unmatched junction bases numbered 11, after V lost 5 bases and J lost 10 bases. The CDR3 sequence: CASSYERTSGRGEQFF. The CDR3 coding sequence is TGTGCCAGCAGTTATGAGCGGACTAGCGGGAGAGGGGAGCAGTTCTTC. Together with reference TRBV2 and TRBJ2-1, the CDR3 gives the full variable domain: EPEVTQTPSHQVTQMGQEVILRCVPISNHLYFYWYRQILGQKVEFLVSFYNNEISEKSEIFDDQFSVERPDGSNFTLKIRSTKLEDSAMYFCASSYERTSGRGEQFFGPGTRLTVL.

In nucleotides, the CDR3 is TGTGCCAGCAGCTTAGGCTCGACTAGCGGCCTAGAGACCCAGTACTTC. As protein: CASSLGSTSGLETQYF. The chain couples TRBV7-7 to TRBJ2-5, with 9 bases identical to TRBD2. The germline V gene encodes CDR1 SSHAT and CDR2 FNYEAQ (reference sequence). The CDR3 consists of 16 residues. Losses at the gene ends were 1 base for V and 4 bases for J; bases not matched to a gene: 7.

The rearrangement joins TRBV3-1 (or the pseudogene TRBV3-2) to TRBJ1-1, with TRBD1 as a possible D gene (6 bases). CDR3 length: 15 residues. Per germline, CDR1 LGHDT and CDR2 YNNKEL (reference sequence). V was cut by 3 bases and J by 1 base, with 12 bases left in between. The DNA for the CDR3 is TGTGCCAGCAGCCATCTTGGCAGGGGGAACACTGAAGCTTTCTTT. Its protein is CASSHLGRGNTEAFF.